These T cell receptor beta chains were read from a single sample in a study of blood T cell repertoires in COVID-19. Profiled with immunoSEQ multiplex PCR; TCRdb holds only in-frame clones, not every one. The data show around 260,000 clones, 89% seen once. Sequences were obtained from peripheral blood. All receptors derive from a woman between 35 and 50 years old who had recovered from COVID-19. CDR3s include the opening cysteine and the closing phenylalanine or tryptophan. D genes are given only for firm matches. Some rows mark clone size as missing; the rest say once, few, many or name a class of expanded clone.

CASSLDFGTGGFGDSEAFF TGTGCCAGCAGCTTAGATTTCGGGACAGGGGGTTTTGGGGACAGTGAAGCTTTCTTT TRBV11-3 - TRBJ1-1 TRBD1
CATNRLDRDGLELFF TGTGCCACCAACCGCCTGGACAGGGACGGGCTAGAGCTGTTTTTT TRBV2 few TRBJ2-2 TRBD1
CASSLEGEDTQYF TGCGCCAGCAGCTTGGAAGGGGAAGATACGCAGTATTTT TRBV5-1 - TRBJ2-3 -
CATSDHDRGGNTIYF TGTGCCACCAGTGACCACGACAGGGGTGGAAACACCATATATTTT TRBV24-1 - TRBJ1-3 TRBD1
CASSIMAGWVYEQYF TGTGCCAGTAGTATCATGGCAGGGTGGGTCTACGAGCAGTACTTC TRBV19 - TRBJ2-7 -
CASSVVPSGRGNEQFF TGTGCCAGCAGCGTAGTGCCTAGCGGGAGGGGAAATGAGCAGTTCTTC TRBV9 few TRBJ2-1 TRBD2
CARSVPSTGETQYF TGTGCCAGAAGCGTACCAAGTACCGGAGAGACCCAGTACTTC TRBV5-3 - TRBJ2-5 -
CASSVGSGANEKLFF TGTGCCAGCAGCGTAGGATCCGGGGCTAATGAAAAACTGTTTTTT TRBV9 - TRBJ1-4 -
CASRGSGSFVIGELFF TGTGCCAGCAGAGGAAGCGGGAGTTTCGTTATCGGGGAGCTGTTTTTT TRBV27 - TRBJ2-2 TRBD2
CASSGLAGGSRTVQYF TGTGCCAGCAGCGGACTAGCGGGAGGTTCCAGAACCGTGCAGTACTTC TRBV7-2 - TRBJ2-7 TRBD2
CASSDVRAGEETQYF TGTGCCAGCAGTGATGTTCGGGCAGGGGAGGAGACCCAGTACTTC TRBV2 - TRBJ2-5 -
CASSRRDLGPYF TGCGCCAGCAGTCGGCGGGACCTGGGGCCGTACTTC TRBV23-1 - TRBJ2-7 -
CASMKQGGETQYF TGTGCCAGCATGAAACAGGGTGGGGAGACCCAGTACTTC TRBV27 - TRBJ2-5 -
CASSLGEPRRDEQFF TGTGCCAGCAGCTTAGGTGAACCTCGACGGGATGAGCAGTTCTTC TRBV7-3 - TRBJ2-1 -
CASSQDLNSYEQYF TGTGCCAGCAGCCAAGATCTAAACTCCTACGAGCAGTACTTC TRBV3-1/TRBV3-2 - TRBJ2-7 -
CASRTLAGDNEQFF TGCGCCAGCAGGACCCTAGCGGGAGACAATGAGCAGTTCTTC TRBV5-1 - TRBJ2-1 TRBD2
CASSYSGEFGNEQFF TGTGCCAGCAGTTACTCCGGGGAATTTGGCAATGAGCAGTTCTTC TRBV6-5 - TRBJ2-1 -
CASSAGTGGFNEQFF TGTGCCAGCAGCGCCGGGACAGGGGGTTTCAATGAGCAGTTCTTC TRBV7-3 - TRBJ2-1 TRBD1
CASSSSTGTWETQYF TGTGCCAGCAGCTCCTCGACAGGGACATGGGAGACCCAGTACTTC TRBV11-2 - TRBJ2-5 TRBD1
CASTTGGYGTDTQYF TGTGCCAGCACCACGGGGGGGTATGGCACAGATACGCAGTATTTT TRBV6-5 - TRBJ2-3 TRBD2
CASSQGESSGAYNEQFF TGCGCCAGCAGCCAAGGCGAGAGTAGCGGGGCTTACAATGAGCAGTTCTTC TRBV4-1 - TRBJ2-1 TRBD2
CASTTQGTSNQPQHF TGTGCCAGTACCACCCAGGGGACCTCCAATCAGCCCCAGCATTTT TRBV19 - TRBJ1-5 -
CASSPRRDNEQFF TGTGCCAGCAGCCCCCGGAGGGATAATGAGCAGTTCTTC TRBV9 - TRBJ2-1 -
CASSLDGASGRGEQYF TGTGCCAGCAGCTTAGATGGGGCTAGCGGGAGAGGTGAGCAGTACTTC TRBV11-2 once TRBJ2-7 TRBD2
CASSLAGPSTAYEQYF TGTGCCAGCAGCTTGGCCGGGCCATCGACAGCCTACGAGCAGTACTTC TRBV5-5 - TRBJ2-7 -
CASGPRGTANSPLHF TGTGCCAGCGGCCCGCGGGGGACGGCAAATTCACCCCTCCACTTT TRBV9 - TRBJ1-6 -
CASSLEGGQPQHF TGCGCCAGCAGCTTGGAAGGGGGCCAGCCCCAGCATTTT TRBV5-1 - TRBJ1-5 TRBD1
CATSRGRGLAGSTDTQYF TGTGCCACCAGCAGAGGCAGGGGACTAGCGGGAAGCACAGATACGCAGTATTTT TRBV15 - TRBJ2-3 TRBD2
CASSPRDSAYEQYF TGCGCCAGCAGCCCCCGGGACAGTGCCTACGAGCAGTACTTC TRBV4-1 few TRBJ2-7 TRBD1
CASSRSGLAVTNTGELFF TGTGCCAGCAGCCGATCGGGACTAGCAGTTACGAACACCGGGGAGCTGTTTTTT TRBV3-1/TRBV3-2 once TRBJ2-2 TRBD2
CASSPPGQRIRYEQYF TGTGCCAGCTCACCACCGGGACAGCGAATCCGATACGAGCAGTACTTC TRBV18 - TRBJ2-7 TRBD1
CASSTPGQNYEQYF TGTGCCAGTAGTACACCGGGACAGAACTACGAGCAGTACTTC TRBV19 - TRBJ2-7 TRBD1
CASSAGLAGAWETQYF TGTGCCAGCAGTGCGGGACTAGCGGGAGCGTGGGAGACCCAGTACTTC TRBV2 - TRBJ2-5 TRBD2
CASSTGTGAGETQYF TGTGCCAGCAGTACCGGGACAGGGGCAGGAGAGACCCAGTACTTC TRBV27 - TRBJ2-5 TRBD1
CASSPRSGPGLNEKLFF TGTGCCAGCTCACCACGATCTGGTCCAGGACTTAATGAAAAACTGTTTTTT TRBV18 - TRBJ1-4 -
CAGPQGIHRGYTF TGTGCCGGCCCACAGGGGATCCACCGGGGCTACACCTTC TRBV19 - TRBJ1-2 TRBD1
CASSLEPGQGAQPQHF TGTGCCAGCAGCTTAGAGCCGGGACAGGGGGCTCAGCCCCAGCATTTT TRBV7-2 - TRBJ1-5 TRBD1
CASGGASTDTQYF TGCGCCAGCGGGGGGGCTAGCACAGATACGCAGTATTTT TRBV5-1 - TRBJ2-3 -
CASSFSGDTQYF TGTGCCAGCAGCTTTTCAGGAGATACGCAGTATTTT TRBV11-1 - TRBJ2-3 -
CASSRNTGERRYGYTF TGTGCCAGTAGTAGGAATACAGGGGAACGTCGGTATGGCTACACCTTC TRBV19 - TRBJ1-2 TRBD1
CASSLNERGVNEQYF TGTGCCAGCAGCTTAAACGAACGAGGCGTTAACGAGCAGTACTTC TRBV7-8 many TRBJ2-7 -
CASSQGLNEKLFF TGTGCCAGCTCTCAGGGATTAAATGAAAAACTGTTTTTT TRBV2 - TRBJ1-4 -
CASSFGGAGNAFF TGTGCCAGCAGTTTTGGGGGGGCCGGGAACGCTTTCTTT TRBV12-3/TRBV12-4 - TRBJ1-1 -
CASSLQGTEAFF TGTGCCAGCTCACTGCAGGGTACTGAAGCTTTCTTT TRBV18 - TRBJ1-1 -
CASSLDRNTEAFF TGTGCCAGCAGCTTAGACAGGAACACTGAAGCTTTCTTT TRBV7-9 - TRBJ1-1 -
CALAGVGKNIQYF TGTGCCCTCGCCGGGGTGGGCAAAAACATTCAGTACTTC TRBV10-3 - TRBJ2-4 -
CASSPQLGGTEAFF TGTGCCAGTAGCCCCCAGTTGGGGGGCACTGAAGCTTTCTTT TRBV19 - TRBJ1-1 -
CASSPQGYAGELFF TGTGCCAGCAGCCCGCAGGGTTACGCCGGGGAGCTGTTTTTT TRBV9 - TRBJ2-2 -
CAWSGTSGSNEQFF TGTGCCTGGAGTGGTACTAGCGGGAGCAATGAGCAGTTCTTC TRBV30 - TRBJ2-1 TRBD2